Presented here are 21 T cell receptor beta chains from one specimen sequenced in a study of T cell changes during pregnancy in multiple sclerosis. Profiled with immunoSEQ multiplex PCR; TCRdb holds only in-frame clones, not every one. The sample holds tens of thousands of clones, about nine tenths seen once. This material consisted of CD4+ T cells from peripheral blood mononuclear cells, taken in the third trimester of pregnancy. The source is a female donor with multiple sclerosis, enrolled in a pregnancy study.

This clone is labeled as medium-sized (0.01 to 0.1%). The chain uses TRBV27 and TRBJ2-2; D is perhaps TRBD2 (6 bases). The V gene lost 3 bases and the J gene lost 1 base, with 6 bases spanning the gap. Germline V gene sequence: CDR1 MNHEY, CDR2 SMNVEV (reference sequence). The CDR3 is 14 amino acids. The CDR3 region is CASSFGGNTGELFF. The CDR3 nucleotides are TGTGCCAGCAGTTTCGGGGGGAACACCGGGGAGCTGTTTTTT.

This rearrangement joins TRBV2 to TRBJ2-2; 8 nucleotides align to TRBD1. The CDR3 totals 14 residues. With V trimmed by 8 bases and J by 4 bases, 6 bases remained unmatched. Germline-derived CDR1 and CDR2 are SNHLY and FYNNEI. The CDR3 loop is CASGWTGITGELFF. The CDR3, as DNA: TGTGCCAGCGGTTGGACAGGGATCACCGGGGAGCTGTTTTTT.

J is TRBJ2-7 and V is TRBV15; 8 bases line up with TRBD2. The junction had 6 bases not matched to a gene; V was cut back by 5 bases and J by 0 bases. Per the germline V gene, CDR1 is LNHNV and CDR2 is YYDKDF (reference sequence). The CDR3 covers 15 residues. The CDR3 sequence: CATSRLAGSSYEQYF. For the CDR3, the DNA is TGTGCCACCAGCCGGTTAGCGGGAAGCTCCTACGAGCAGTACTTC.

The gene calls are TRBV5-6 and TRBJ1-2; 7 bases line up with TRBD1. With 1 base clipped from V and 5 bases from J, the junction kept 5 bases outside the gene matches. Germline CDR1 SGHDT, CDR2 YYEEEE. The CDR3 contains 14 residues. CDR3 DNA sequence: TGTGCCAGCAGCTTGAACAGGGGCCGTTATGGCTACACCTTC. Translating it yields CASSLNRGRYGYTF.

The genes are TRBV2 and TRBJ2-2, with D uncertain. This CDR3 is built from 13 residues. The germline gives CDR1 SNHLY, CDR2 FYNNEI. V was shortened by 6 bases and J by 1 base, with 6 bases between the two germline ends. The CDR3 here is CASSNRNTGELFF. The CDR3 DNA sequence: TGTGCCAGCAGCAACAGGAACACCGGGGAGCTGTTTTTT.

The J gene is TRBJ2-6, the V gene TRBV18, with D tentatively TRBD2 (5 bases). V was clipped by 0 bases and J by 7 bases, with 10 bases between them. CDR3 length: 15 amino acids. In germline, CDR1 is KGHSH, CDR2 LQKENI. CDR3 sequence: CASSPPMGSANVLTF. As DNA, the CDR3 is TGTGCCAGCTCACCACCCATGGGGAGCGCCAACGTCCTGACTTTC. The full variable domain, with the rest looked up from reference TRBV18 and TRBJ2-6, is NAGVMQNPRHLVRRRGQEARLRCSPMKGHSHVYWYRQLPEEGLKFMVYLQKENIIDESGMPKERFSAEFPKEGPSILRIQQVVRGDSAAYFCASSPPMGSANVLTFGAGSRLTVL.

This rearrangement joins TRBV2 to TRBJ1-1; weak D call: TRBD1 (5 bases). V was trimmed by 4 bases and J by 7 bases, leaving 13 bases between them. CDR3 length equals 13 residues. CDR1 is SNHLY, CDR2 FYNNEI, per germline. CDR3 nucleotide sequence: TGTGCCAGCAGTGGGGCTTTCGGGGGTGAAGCTTTCTTT. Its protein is CASSGAFGGEAFF.

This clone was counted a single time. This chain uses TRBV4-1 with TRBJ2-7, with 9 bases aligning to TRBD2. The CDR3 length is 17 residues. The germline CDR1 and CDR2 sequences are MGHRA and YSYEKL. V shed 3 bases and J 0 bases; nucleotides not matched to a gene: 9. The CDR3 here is CASSQGRTSASSYEQYF. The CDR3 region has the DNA TGCGCCAGCAGCCAGGGGAGGACTAGCGCAAGCTCCTACGAGCAGTACTTC.

Here the CDR3 reads CASSVGAGGSDTQYF. CDR3 sequence (DNA): TGTGCCAGCAGCGTAGGGGCCGGGGGTTCAGATACGCAGTATTTT. This rearrangement joins TRBV9 to TRBJ2-3; D is perhaps TRBD2 (6 bases). V was pared by 0 bases and J by 4 bases, with 12 bases between. The CDR3 runs to 15 residues. Per the germline V gene, CDR1 is SGDLS and CDR2 is YYNGEE.

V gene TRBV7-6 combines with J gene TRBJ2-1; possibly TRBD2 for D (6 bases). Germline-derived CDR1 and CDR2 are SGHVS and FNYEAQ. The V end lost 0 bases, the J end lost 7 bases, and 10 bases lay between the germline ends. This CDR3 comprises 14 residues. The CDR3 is CASSLARGPNEQFF. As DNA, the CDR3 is TGTGCCAGCAGCTTAGCGCGGGGACCTAATGAGCAGTTCTTC.

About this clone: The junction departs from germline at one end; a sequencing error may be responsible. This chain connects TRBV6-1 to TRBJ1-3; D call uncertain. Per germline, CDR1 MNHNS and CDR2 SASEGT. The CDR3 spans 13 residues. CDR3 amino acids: CAGGRNSGNTIYF. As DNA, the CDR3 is TGCGCTGGCGGGAGGAACTCTGGAAACACCATATATTTT.

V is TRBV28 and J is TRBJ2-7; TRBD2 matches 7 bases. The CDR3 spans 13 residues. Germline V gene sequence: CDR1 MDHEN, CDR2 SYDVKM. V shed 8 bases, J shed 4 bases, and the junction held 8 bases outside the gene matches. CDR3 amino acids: CASRPGLVYEQYF. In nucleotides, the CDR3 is TGTGCCAGCCGCCCAGGACTAGTGTACGAGCAGTACTTC.

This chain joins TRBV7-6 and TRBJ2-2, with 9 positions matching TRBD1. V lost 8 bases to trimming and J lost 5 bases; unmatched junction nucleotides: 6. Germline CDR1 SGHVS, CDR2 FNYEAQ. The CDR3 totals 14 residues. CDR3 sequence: CASAGTGFTGELFF. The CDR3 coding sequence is TGTGCCAGCGCCGGGACAGGGTTTACCGGGGAGCTGTTTTTT.

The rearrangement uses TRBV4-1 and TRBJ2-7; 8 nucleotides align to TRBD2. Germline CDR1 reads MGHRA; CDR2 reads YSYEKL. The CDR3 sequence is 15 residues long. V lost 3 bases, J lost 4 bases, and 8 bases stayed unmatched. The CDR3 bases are TGCGCCAGCAGCCACCTTAGGACTAGCAGTTACGAGCAGTACTTC. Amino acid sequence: CASSHLRTSSYEQYF.

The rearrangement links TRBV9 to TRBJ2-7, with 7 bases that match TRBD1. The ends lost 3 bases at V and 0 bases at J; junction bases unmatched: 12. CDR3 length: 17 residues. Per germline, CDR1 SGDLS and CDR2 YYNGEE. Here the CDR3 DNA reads TGTGCCAGCAGCGGATCACACTCCGGGACAGCCTCCTACGAGCAGTACTTC. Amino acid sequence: CASSGSHSGTASYEQYF.

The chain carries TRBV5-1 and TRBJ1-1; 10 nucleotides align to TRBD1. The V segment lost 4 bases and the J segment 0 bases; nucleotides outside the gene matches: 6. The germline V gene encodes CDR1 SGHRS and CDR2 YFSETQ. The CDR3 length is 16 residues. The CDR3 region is CASSPRTGGVNTEAFF. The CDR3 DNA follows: TGCGCCAGCAGCCCTCGGACAGGGGGGGTGAACACTGAAGCTTTCTTT.

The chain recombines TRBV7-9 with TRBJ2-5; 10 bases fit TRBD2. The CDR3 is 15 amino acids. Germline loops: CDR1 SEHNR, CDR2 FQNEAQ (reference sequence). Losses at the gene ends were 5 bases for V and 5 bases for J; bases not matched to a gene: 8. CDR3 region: CASSLSGRTRETQYF. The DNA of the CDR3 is TGTGCCAGCAGCCTTAGCGGGAGGACGAGGGAGACCCAGTACTTC.

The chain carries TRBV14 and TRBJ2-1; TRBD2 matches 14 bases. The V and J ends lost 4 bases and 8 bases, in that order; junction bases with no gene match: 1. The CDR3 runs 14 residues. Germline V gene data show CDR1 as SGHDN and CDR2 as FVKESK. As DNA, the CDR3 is TGTGCCAGCAGCCGACTAGCGGGAGGGTATGAGCAGTTCTTC. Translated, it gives CASSRLAGGYEQFF.

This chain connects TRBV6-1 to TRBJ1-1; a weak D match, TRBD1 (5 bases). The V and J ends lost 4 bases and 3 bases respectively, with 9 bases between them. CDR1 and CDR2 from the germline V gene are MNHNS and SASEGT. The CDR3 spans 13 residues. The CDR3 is CASSAGGYTEAFF. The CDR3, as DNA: TGTGCCAGCAGTGCCGGGGGATACACTGAAGCTTTCTTT.

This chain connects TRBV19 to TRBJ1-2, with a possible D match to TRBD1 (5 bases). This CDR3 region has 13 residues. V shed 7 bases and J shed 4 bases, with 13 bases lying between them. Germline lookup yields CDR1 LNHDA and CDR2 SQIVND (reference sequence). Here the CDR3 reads CASTDARVYGYTF. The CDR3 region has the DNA TGTGCCAGTACCGATGCCAGGGTCTATGGCTACACCTTC.

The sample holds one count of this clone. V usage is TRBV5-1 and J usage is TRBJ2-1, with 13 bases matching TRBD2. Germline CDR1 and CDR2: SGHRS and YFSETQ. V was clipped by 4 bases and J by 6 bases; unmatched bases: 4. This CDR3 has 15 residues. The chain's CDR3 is CASSPGLAGVNEQFF. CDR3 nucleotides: TGCGCCAGCAGCCCTGGACTAGCGGGAGTCAATGAGCAGTTCTTC.